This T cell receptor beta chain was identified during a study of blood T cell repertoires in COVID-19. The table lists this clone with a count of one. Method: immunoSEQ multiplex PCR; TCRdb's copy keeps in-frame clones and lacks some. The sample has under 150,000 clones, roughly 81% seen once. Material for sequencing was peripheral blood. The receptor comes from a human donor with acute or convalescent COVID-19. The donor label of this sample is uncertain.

CDR3: CASSPMPGGDGGYTF. The CDR3 DNA sequence: TGTGCCAGCTCACCTATGCCCGGGGGGGATGGAGGCTACACCTTC. This chain links TRBV18 with TRBJ1-2, with a weak D call TRBD1 (5 bases). The CDR3 loop spans 15 amino acids. Germline V gene sequence: CDR1 KGHSH, CDR2 LQKENI. V was trimmed by 3 bases and J by 8 bases, leaving 19 bases between them.